These 5 T cell receptor beta chains originate from one sample sequenced in a study of blood T cell repertoires in COVID-19. TCRdb keeps only in-frame clones here, not all; method: immunoSEQ multiplex PCR. The sample lists just over 150,000 clones, 65% to 90% seen once, with 7% in the top ten. The sequencing sample was made of peripheral blood. The receptors were sampled from a woman aged 40 to 49 with COVID-19, enrolled during active disease.

In this sample, this clone turned up a few times. The CDR3 spells CASSAPNEQFF. The CDR3 nucleotides read TGTGCCAGCAGTGCTCCGAATGAGCAGTTCTTC. V gene TRBV2 combines with J gene TRBJ2-1; D call uncertain. Germline V CDR1 and CDR2: SNHLY, FYNNEI. This CDR3 spans 11 amino acids. V lost 4 bases and J 7 bases, leaving 5 bases between the germline ends.

The DNA of the CDR3 is TGTGCCAGCAGTGGTTCGAGCGGGATAGTGACCCAGTACTTC. It encodes CASSGSSGIVTQYF. The chain links TRBV28 to TRBJ2-5, with TRBD2 matching 7 bases. V was clipped by 5 bases and J by 7 bases; unmatched bases: 10. From germline, CDR1 is MDHEN and CDR2 SYDVKM. The CDR3 loop spans 14 amino acids.

This chain connects TRBV6-5 to TRBJ2-5; 8 bases fit TRBD2. The V and J ends lost 3 bases and 4 bases, in that order; junction bases with no gene match: 4. The germline V gene has CDR1 MNHEY and CDR2 SVGAGI. CDR3 size: 14 residues. CDR3 region: CASSYSAGGETQYF. The CDR3 coding sequence is TGTGCCAGCAGTTATTCGGCGGGAGGAGAGACCCAGTACTTC.

J is TRBJ2-3 and V is TRBV10-1; 9 bases align to TRBD1. The CDR3 length is 15 residues. The V segment lost 3 bases and the J segment 2 bases; nucleotides outside the gene matches: 3. Germline CDR1 is WNHNN and CDR2 is SYGVQD (reference sequence). CDR3 sequence reads: CASSDDRGTTDTQYF. In DNA form, the CDR3 reads TGCGCCAGCAGTGATGACAGGGGGACCACAGATACGCAGTATTTT.

This clone was seen more than once but under ten times. V and J are TRBV30 and TRBJ1-1, with TRBD1 matching over 10 bases. The CDR3 runs 14 residues. Looked up from germline, CDR1 is GTSNPN and CDR2 is SVGIG (reference sequence). V shed 4 bases, J shed 5 bases, and the junction held 7 bases outside the gene matches. CDR3 DNA: TGTGCCTGGAACCCCGGACAGGGGGGAACTGAAGCTTTCTTT. It encodes CAWNPGQGGTEAFF.